Each of the 21 T cell receptor beta chains below was sequenced from the same sample in a study of graft-versus-host responses after intestinal transplantation. The repertoire was sequenced with immunoSEQ multiplex PCR; TCRdb's copy has only in-frame clones and lacks some. Of 93,000 or so clones in the sample, roughly 93% were seen once. Their recognized antigens are unknown. The specimen comprised unstimulated CD8+ T cells sorted from spleen or lymph node cells, sampled before intestinal transplant. The receptors come from a human donor who received an intestinal transplant.

The chain combines TRBV6-5 with TRBJ1-2; D might be TRBD1 (5 bases). There are 14 residues in the CDR3. Germline V gives CDR1 MNHEY, CDR2 SVGAGI. V was trimmed by 10 bases and J by 6 bases, leaving 21 bases between them. The CDR3 here is CATLSPGGAHGYTF. CDR3 DNA sequence: TGTGCCACACTTTCCCCGGGAGGGGCACATGGCTACACCTTC.

This clone came up a few times. The chain has TRBV7-9 and TRBJ1-1, with D maybe TRBD1 (6 bases). Trimming took off 5 bases at V and 5 bases at J, with 18 bases between the two ends. This CDR3 has 15 amino acids. Germline assignment: CDR1 SEHNR and CDR2 FQNEAQ (reference sequence). CDR3 amino acids: CASSQTVRQGTEAFF. The CDR3 nucleotides read TGTGCCAGCAGCCAAACGGTCCGGCAGGGGACTGAAGCTTTCTTT. Full variable domain (remainder filled in from reference TRBV7-9 and TRBJ1-1): DTGVSQNPRHKITKRGQNVTFRCDPISEHNRLYWYRQTLGQGPEFLTYFQNEAQLEKSRLLSDRFSAERPKGSFSTLEIQRTEQGDSAMYLCASSQTVRQGTEAFFGQGTRLTVV.

This clone has a single count. The V gene is TRBV4-1, the J gene TRBJ1-1; D uncertain. The CDR3 has 15 amino acids. Trimming shortened V by 1 base and J by 1 base, and 10 bases separated the two germline ends. The germline V gene encodes CDR1 MGHRA and CDR2 YSYEKL. This CDR3 reads CASSQAEGGNTEAFF. The CDR3 DNA sequence: TGCGCCAGCAGCCAAGCGGAGGGAGGGAACACTGAAGCTTTCTTT.

The chain carries TRBV7-3 and TRBJ2-1; no clear D gene. The CDR3 extends over 12 amino acids. V was shortened by 2 bases and J by 7 bases, with 6 bases between the two germline ends. The germline gives CDR1 SGHTA, CDR2 FQGTGA. Here the CDR3 reads CASSLVANEQFF. The CDR3 DNA sequence: TGTGCCAGCAGCTTAGTAGCAAATGAGCAGTTCTTC.

This clone was counted a few times. This chain joins TRBV13 and TRBJ1-1, with unresolved D. Trimming removed 1 base at V and 2 bases at J, with 5 bases between. The germline V gene has CDR1 PRHDT and CDR2 FYEKMQ (reference sequence). CDR3 length equals 13 residues. The chain's CDR3 is CASSLAPNTEAFF. CDR3 in DNA: TGTGCCAGCAGCTTAGCCCCAAACACTGAAGCTTTCTTT.

This chain connects TRBV6-1 to TRBJ1-4; D is perhaps TRBD1 (6 bases). The V gene lost 1 base and the J gene lost 4 bases, with 31 bases spanning the gap. Germline-derived CDR1 and CDR2 are MNHNS and SASEGT. The CDR3 is made up of 22 amino acids. In DNA form, the CDR3 reads TGTGCCAGCAGTGAAGGCCAAAGTCTTGGGGGCAACTATATAGACTTTAATGAAAAACTGTTTTTT. Amino acid sequence: CASSEGQSLGGNYIDFNEKLFF.

This rearrangement joins TRBV4-1 to TRBJ2-1, with D possibly called TRBD1 or TRBD2 (5 bases each). The CDR3 extends over 16 amino acids. Deletions cut 1 base from V and 9 bases from J, with 19 bases between. The V gene's germline CDR1 is MGHRA and CDR2 YSYEKL. CDR3 coding DNA: TGCGCCAGCAGCCAAGCTACCGGGACCCCCGGCCTTGAGCAGTTCTTC. Protein sequence: CASSQATGTPGLEQFF.

The genes are TRBV5-1 and TRBJ2-1, with D hard to call. This CDR3 region has 12 residues. V was shortened by 6 bases and J by 6 bases, with 10 bases between the two germline ends. CDR1 is SGHRS, CDR2 YFSETQ, per germline. The DNA of the CDR3 is TGCGCCAGCACTAGGTCGGGCAATGAGCAGTTCTTC. Translated, it gives CASTRSGNEQFF.

V gene TRBV7-9 combines with J gene TRBJ2-1; D gene unclear. The CDR3 spans 13 residues. In germline, CDR1 is SEHNR, CDR2 FQNEAQ (reference sequence). Trimming took 4 bases from V and 8 from J, leaving 12 bases between them. This chain's CDR3 is CASSSGTGDEQFF. The CDR3 bases are TGTGCCAGCAGCTCCGGCACGGGCGATGAGCAGTTCTTC. The full variable domain, rest sourced from reference TRBV7-9 and TRBJ2-1, is DTGVSQNPRHKITKRGQNVTFRCDPISEHNRLYWYRQTLGQGPEFLTYFQNEAQLEKSRLLSDRFSAERPKGSFSTLEIQRTEQGDSAMYLCASSSGTGDEQFFGPGTRLTVL.

The genes are TRBV12-5 and TRBJ2-2; 10 bases agree with TRBD2. This CDR3 is built from 19 residues. The trim removed 2 bases at V and 1 base at J, leaving 10 bases unmatched. Germline V gene lookup returns CDR1 LGHNT and CDR2 FRNRAP. The CDR3: CASGLTWLAGALNTGELFF. CDR3 sequence (DNA): TGTGCTAGTGGTTTGACGTGGCTAGCGGGGGCCTTGAACACCGGGGAGCTGTTTTTT.

This chain connects TRBV7-9 to TRBJ2-3, with D maybe TRBD1 (5 bases). V was clipped by 4 bases and J by 2 bases, with 19 bases between them. Germline V gene sequence: CDR1 SEHNR, CDR2 FQNEAQ (reference sequence). The CDR3 runs 17 residues. The CDR3 bases are TGTGCCAGCAGCTACCCTATCAGGGTTCTGGACACAGATACGCAGTATTTT. This sequence encodes CASSYPIRVLDTDTQYF.

This chain joins TRBV10-3 and TRBJ2-7; D is perhaps TRBD1 (6 bases). The CDR3 contains 12 residues. Germline V lookup: CDR1 ENHRY, CDR2 SYGVKD. The germline V and J ends were trimmed by 11 bases and 2 bases, with 13 bases remaining between them. The CDR3 DNA sequence: TGTGCCTCCACGGACAGAACCTACGAGCAGTACTTC. Translating it yields CASTDRTYEQYF.

This sequence joins TRBV6-5 and TRBJ2-2; D might be TRBD1 or TRBD2, each matching 5 bases. The V and J ends lost 5 bases and 6 bases respectively, with 10 bases between them. The germline CDR1 and CDR2 sequences are MNHEY and SVGAGI. The CDR3 covers 13 residues. DNA for the CDR3: TGTGCCAGCAGTAGTCGGGGCTCCGGGGAGCTGTTTTTT. This encodes CASSSRGSGELFF.

The chain carries TRBV5-4 and TRBJ1-2; weak D call: TRBD1 (6 bases). CDR3 length: 12 residues. The germline V and J ends were trimmed by 3 bases and 6 bases, with 9 bases remaining between them. Germline V gene sequence: CDR1 SGHNT, CDR2 YYREEE (reference sequence). The CDR3 DNA is TGTGCCAGCAGCTCCAACAGGGATGGCTACACCTTC. It specifies CASSSNRDGYTF.

The rearrangement uses TRBV5-1 and TRBJ2-1; D might be TRBD2 (6 bases). The V gene's germline CDR1 is SGHRS and CDR2 YFSETQ. The CDR3 length is 17 residues. V lost 0 bases to trimming and J lost 4 bases, with 17 bases between them. For the CDR3, the DNA is TGCGCCAGCAGCTTGGGGGGCGGAGGGCACAAATACAATGAGCAGTTCTTC. Protein product: CASSLGGGGHKYNEQFF. Drawing the rest from reference TRBV5-1 and TRBJ2-1, the complete variable domain is KAGVTQTPRYLIKTRGQQVTLSCSPISGHRSVSWYQQTPGQGLQFLFEYFSETQRNKGNFPGRFSGRQFSNSRSEMNVSTLELGDSALYLCASSLGGGGHKYNEQFFGPGTRLTVL.

V gene TRBV5-4 combines with J gene TRBJ2-7; TRBD1 matches at 7 bases. The CDR3 totals 14 residues. Trimming cost V 1 base and J 2 bases; bases outside gene matches: 3. Germline loops: CDR1 SGHNT, CDR2 YYREEE (reference sequence). CDR3 DNA sequence: TGTGCCAGCAGCTTGAACAGGGGTACCTACGAGCAGTACTTC. Protein: CASSLNRGTYEQYF.

The chain recombines TRBV4-1 with TRBJ1-5; tentative D call: TRBD1 (5 bases). V was cut by 4 bases and J by 5 bases, with 18 bases left in between. The CDR3 loop spans 16 amino acids. Germline V CDR1 and CDR2: MGHRA, YSYEKL. In DNA, the CDR3 is TGCGCCAGCAGCCCCCTGGATGGGGGAGAGGATCAGCCCCAGCATTTT. This gives the protein CASSPLDGGEDQPQHF.

The V gene is TRBV5-1, the J gene TRBJ2-1; D is uncertain. V was trimmed by 4 bases and J by 7 bases, leaving 6 bases between them. The CDR3 extends over 11 amino acids. Per the germline V gene, CDR1 is SGHRS and CDR2 is YFSETQ. In DNA, the CDR3 is TGCGCCAGCAGCCTCATGAATGAGCAGTTCTTC. The encoded protein is CASSLMNEQFF.

This chain joins TRBV9 and TRBJ2-1, with D possibly TRBD2 on 6 matching bases. The V end was cut by 0 bases, the J end by 4 bases, with 8 bases between. The CDR3 length is 14 residues. Germline V gives CDR1 SGDLS, CDR2 YYNGEE. The CDR3 is CASSVEEGYNEQFF. CDR3 sequence (DNA): TGTGCCAGCAGCGTAGAGGAGGGGTACAATGAGCAGTTCTTC.

This rearrangement joins TRBV11-3 to TRBJ2-1; D possibly corresponds to TRBD2 (7 bases). This CDR3 has 16 amino acids. CDR1 is SGHNT, CDR2 YENEEA, per germline. The V end was cut by 6 bases, the J end by 8 bases, with 23 bases between. CDR3 nucleotides: TGTGCCAGCAGACCAGAATTGGGCGGGGGCCGGGATGAGCAGTTCTTC. Translated: CASRPELGGGRDEQFF.

A single count supports this clone. The CDR3 loop reads CASRTGPLYGYTF. CDR3 bases: TGTGCCAGCAGGACAGGACCACTCTATGGCTACACCTTC. The chain employs TRBV6-5 and TRBJ1-2; a weak D match, TRBD1 (6 bases). Between the trimmed V and J ends, which lost 6 bases and 4 bases, there was a span of 12 bases. CDR3 size: 13 residues. Germline assignment: CDR1 MNHEY and CDR2 SVGAGI.